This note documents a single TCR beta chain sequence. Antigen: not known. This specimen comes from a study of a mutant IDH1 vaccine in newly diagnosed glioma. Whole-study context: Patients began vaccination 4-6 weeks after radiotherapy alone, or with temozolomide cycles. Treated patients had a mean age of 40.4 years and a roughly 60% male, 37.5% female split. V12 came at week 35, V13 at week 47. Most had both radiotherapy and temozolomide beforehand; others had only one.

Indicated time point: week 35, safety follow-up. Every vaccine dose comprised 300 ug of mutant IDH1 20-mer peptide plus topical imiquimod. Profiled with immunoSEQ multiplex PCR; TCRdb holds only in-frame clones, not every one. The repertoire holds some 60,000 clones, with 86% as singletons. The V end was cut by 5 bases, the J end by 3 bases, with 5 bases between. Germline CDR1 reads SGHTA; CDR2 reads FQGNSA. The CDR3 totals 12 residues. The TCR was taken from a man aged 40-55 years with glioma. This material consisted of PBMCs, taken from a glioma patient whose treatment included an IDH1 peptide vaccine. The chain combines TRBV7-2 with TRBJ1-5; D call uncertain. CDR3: CASSLNNQPQHF. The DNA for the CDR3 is TGTGCCAGCAGCCTAAACAATCAGCCCCAGCATTTT.